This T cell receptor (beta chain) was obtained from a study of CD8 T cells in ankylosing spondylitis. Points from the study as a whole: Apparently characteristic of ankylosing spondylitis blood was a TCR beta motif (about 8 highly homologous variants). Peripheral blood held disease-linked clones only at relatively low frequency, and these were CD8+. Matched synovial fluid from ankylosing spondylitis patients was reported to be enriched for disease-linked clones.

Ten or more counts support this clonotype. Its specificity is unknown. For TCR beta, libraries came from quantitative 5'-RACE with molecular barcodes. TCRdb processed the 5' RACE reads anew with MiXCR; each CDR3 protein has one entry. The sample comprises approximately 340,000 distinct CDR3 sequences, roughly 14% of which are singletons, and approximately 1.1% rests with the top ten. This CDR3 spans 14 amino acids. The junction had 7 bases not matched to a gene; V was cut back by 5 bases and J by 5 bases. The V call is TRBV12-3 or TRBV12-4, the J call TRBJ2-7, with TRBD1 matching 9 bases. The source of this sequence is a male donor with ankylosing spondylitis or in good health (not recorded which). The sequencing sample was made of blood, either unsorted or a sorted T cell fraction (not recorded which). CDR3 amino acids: CASSHGQGYHEQYF. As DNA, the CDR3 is TGTGCCAGCAGTCACGGACAGGGGTACCACGAGCAGTACTTC.